The 29 T cell receptor beta chains given below trace back to one sample, sequenced in a study of CD8 T cells in Susac syndrome. When the RNA was reverse transcribed, random hexamers were used with an input of about 0.5 to 1 ug. TCRdb re-derived calls from the immunoSEQ multiplex PCR reads in MiXCR, one entry per CDR3 protein. The table has a few hundred thousand distinct CDR3 sequences, about 89% seen once. Material: CD8+ T cells from PBMCs. The receptor source for this set is a human donor with multiple sclerosis.

This chain connects TRBV27 to TRBJ1-2; 7 bases are shared with TRBD1. This CDR3 has 17 residues. The V gene end was trimmed by 0 bases and the J gene end by 8 bases; junction bases not matched to a gene: 15. Germline CDR1 reads MNHEY; CDR2 reads SMNVEV (reference sequence). This CDR3 is CASSLSPMFIGGSGYTF. As DNA, the CDR3 is TGTGCCAGCAGTTTATCGCCGATGTTTATAGGGGGCTCGGGCTACACCTTC.

The chain combines TRBV9 with TRBJ2-1, with unresolved D. The CDR3 loop spans 16 amino acids. CDR1 is SGDLS and CDR2 is YYNGEE in the germline V gene. V was clipped by 3 bases and J by 4 bases, with 17 bases between them. Here the CDR3 reads CASSGGTLSAYNEQFF. Written as DNA, the CDR3 is TGTGCCAGCAGCGGGGGTACCCTAAGCGCATACAATGAGCAGTTCTTC.

This sequence joins TRBV21-1 and TRBJ2-3; the D segment call TRBD1 is taken from the table without a DNA check. TRBV21-1 constitutes a pseudogene. The CDR3 is 14 amino acids. This CDR3 reads CASSRTGHTDTQYF. The CDR3 DNA reads as TGTGCCAGCAGCCGGACAGGTCACACAGATACGCAGTATTTT.

The rearrangement joins TRBV9 to TRBJ1-1; 7 bases are shared with TRBD1. V was pared by 4 bases and J by 6 bases, with 12 bases of the junction left unmatched. The CDR3 covers 15 residues. Germline assignment: CDR1 SGDLS and CDR2 YYNGEE. CDR3 DNA: TGTGCCAGCAGCCCAGGGGACAGAGAAAGCTCTGAAGCTTTCTTT. Encoded protein: CASSPGDRESSEAFF.

The chain links TRBV11-2 to TRBJ2-3; D is unresolved. Germline CDR1 is SGHAT and CDR2 is FQNNGV. The CDR3 has 13 amino acids. Trimming removed 0 bases from V and 3 bases from J, with 4 bases in between. CDR3 residues: CASSLEGTDTQYF. Here the CDR3 DNA reads TGTGCCAGCAGCTTAGAGGGTACAGATACGCAGTATTTT.

This chain uses TRBV9 with TRBJ2-1; D is undetermined. CDR1 is SGDLS, CDR2 YYNGEE, per germline. The CDR3 has 12 residues. V was shortened by 0 bases and J by 9 bases, with 7 bases between the two germline ends. CDR3 loop: CASSVDLGEQFF. The DNA for the CDR3 is TGTGCCAGCAGCGTAGACCTCGGTGAGCAGTTCTTC.

The rearrangement joins TRBV15 to TRBJ2-1; no reliable D call. The CDR3 loop spans 13 amino acids. Deletions cut 0 bases from V and 7 bases from J, with 7 bases between. CDR1 LNHNV and CDR2 YYDKDF come from the germline V gene (reference sequence). For the CDR3, the DNA is TGTGCCACCAGCAGAGATTTAGGGAATGAGCAGTTCTTC. Its protein is CATSRDLGNEQFF. The full variable domain, with the rest looked up from reference TRBV15 and TRBJ2-1, is DAMVIQNPRYQVTQFGKPVTLSCSQTLNHNVMYWYQQKSSQAPKLLFHYYDKDFNNEADTPDNFQSRRPNTSFCFLDIRSPGLGDTAMYLCATSRDLGNEQFFGPGTRLTVL.

The chain uses TRBV9 and TRBJ2-4; D gene unclear. V was pared by 0 bases and J by 6 bases, with 13 bases between. The length of the CDR3 is 15 residues. CDR1 and CDR2 (germline): SGDLS, YYNGEE. Here the CDR3 reads CASSVEGGMLNIQYF. The DNA of the CDR3 is TGTGCCAGCAGCGTAGAAGGCGGAATGTTAAACATTCAGTACTTC.

V and J are TRBV29-1 and TRBJ2-6; D gene unclear. This CDR3 spans 12 amino acids. V was pared by 6 bases and J by 1 base, with 4 bases between. Germline V CDR1 and CDR2: SQVTM, ANQGSEA. The CDR3 is CSVWSGANVLTF. CDR3 sequence (DNA): TGCAGCGTGTGGTCTGGGGCCAACGTCCTGACTTTC.

The V and J genes are TRBV7-9 and TRBJ2-2; D is perhaps TRBD2 (5 bases). CDR1 and CDR2 from the germline V gene are SEHNR and FQNEAQ (reference sequence). Trimming shortened V by 11 bases and J by 4 bases, and 20 bases separated the two germline ends. This CDR3 has 15 amino acids. The chain's CDR3 is CAWNPRRAATGELFF. CDR3 in DNA: TGTGCCTGGAACCCTAGGCGGGCCGCCACCGGGGAGCTGTTTTTT.

J is TRBJ2-1 and V is TRBV4-2; 7 bases line up with TRBD2. The ends lost 3 bases at V and 6 bases at J; junction bases unmatched: 8. The length of the CDR3 is 15 residues. Germline V lookup: CDR1 LGHNA, CDR2 YNFKEQ. The CDR3 protein is CASSHDTTSLNEQFF. The CDR3 DNA follows: TGTGCCAGCAGCCATGATACGACTAGCCTCAATGAGCAGTTCTTC.

J is TRBJ2-7 and V is TRBV6-2 or TRBV6-3; the match to TRBD1 covers 9 bases. Germline assignment: CDR1 MNHEY and CDR2 SVGEGT. The CDR3 length is 14 residues. V lost 2 bases, J lost 4 bases, and 3 bases stayed unmatched. The CDR3 here is CASSYPGQGYEQYF. CDR3 sequence (DNA): TGTGCCAGCAGTTACCCGGGACAGGGATACGAGCAGTACTTC.

The chain is built from TRBV6-4 and TRBJ2-1; TRBD1 matches at 7 bases. Trimming cost V 5 bases and J 8 bases; bases outside gene matches: 3. Germline assignment: CDR1 MRHNA and CDR2 SNTAGT. The CDR3 covers 12 residues. The CDR3 is CASSPDRYEQFF. The CDR3 DNA reads as TGTGCCAGCAGTCCGGACAGGTATGAGCAGTTCTTC.

The rearrangement joins TRBV11-3 to TRBJ2-1; D possibly uses TRBD1 or TRBD2 (6 bases each). Trimming pared 3 bases from V and 3 bases from J, leaving 12 bases between. The CDR3 has 15 residues. Germline V gene data show CDR1 as SGHNT and CDR2 as YENEEA. Here the CDR3 reads CASSLRGANYNEQFF. DNA for the CDR3: TGTGCCAGCAGCTTGAGGGGGGCAAACTACAATGAGCAGTTCTTC.

The chain employs TRBV30 and TRBJ1-5; D is unresolved. From germline, CDR1 is GTSNPN and CDR2 SVGIG (reference sequence). The V gene lost 5 bases and the J gene lost 2 bases, with 13 bases spanning the gap. The CDR3 extends over 14 amino acids. CDR3 DNA: TGTGCCTGGTCGGAGGGCTCAGGCAATCAGCCCCAGCATTTT. It yields the protein CAWSEGSGNQPQHF.

The rearrangement joins TRBV27 to TRBJ2-5; weak D call: TRBD1 (6 bases). The CDR3 sequence is 14 residues long. With 5 bases removed from V and 0 bases from J, the gap between germline ends came to 10 bases. Germline V gene data show CDR1 as MNHEY and CDR2 as SMNVEV (reference sequence). The CDR3 is CASSTDRNQETQYF. The CDR3 region has the DNA TGTGCCAGCAGTACCGACAGGAACCAAGAGACCCAGTACTTC.

The gene calls are TRBV2 and TRBJ2-3, with 7 positions matching TRBD1. This CDR3 spans 16 amino acids. CDR1 and CDR2 (germline): SNHLY, FYNNEI. V shed 5 bases and J 2 bases; nucleotides not matched to a gene: 10. The CDR3 DNA reads as TGTGCCAGCAGTATACCAGACAGGGCAATCACAGATACGCAGTATTTT. It yields the protein CASSIPDRAITDTQYF. Full variable domain (outside the CDR3, taken from reference TRBV2 and TRBJ2-3): EPEVTQTPSHQVTQMGQEVILRCVPISNHLYFYWYRQILGQKVEFLVSFYNNEISEKSEIFDDQFSVERPDGSNFTLKIRSTKLEDSAMYFCASSIPDRAITDTQYFGPGTRLTVL.

J is TRBJ2-3 and V is TRBV19; maybe TRBD1 (5 bases). CDR1 and CDR2 from the germline V gene are LNHDA and SQIVND (reference sequence). V was cut by 2 bases and J by 0 bases, with 24 bases left in between. The CDR3 totals 20 residues. The CDR3 sequence is CASSIRGWADRPSSTDTQYF. DNA for the CDR3: TGTGCCAGTAGTATAAGGGGTTGGGCAGACCGACCGTCTAGCACAGATACGCAGTATTTT.

The V and J genes are TRBV29-1 and TRBJ1-1; D is perhaps TRBD1 (6 bases). Germline CDR1 SQVTM, CDR2 ANQGSEA. V was trimmed by 6 bases and J by 0 bases, leaving 11 bases between them. This CDR3 spans 13 amino acids. The CDR3 DNA reads as TGCAGCGTGACTACAGGGATGAACACTGAAGCTTTCTTT. Translating it yields CSVTTGMNTEAFF. Based on the CDR3 plus reference TRBV29-1 and TRBJ1-1, the full variable domain is SAVISQKPSRDICQRGTSLTIQCQVDSQVTMMFWYRQQPGQSLTLIATANQGSEATYESGFVIDKFPISRPNLTFSTLTVSNMSPEDSSIYLCSVTTGMNTEAFFGQGTRLTVV.

The chain uses TRBV5-8 and TRBJ1-2; the match to TRBD1 covers 7 bases. CDR1 and CDR2 from the germline V gene are SGHTS and YDEGEE. The J segment lost 4 bases and the V segment lost 2 bases, leaving 2 bases of the junction unmatched. The CDR3 runs to 13 residues. CDR3 bases: TGTGCCAGCAGCTTATACAGGGGCTATGGCTACACCTTC. Translation: CASSLYRGYGYTF.

The chain has TRBV19 and TRBJ1-2; maybe TRBD1 (5 bases). Trimming left V 5 bases short and J 8 bases short, with 15 bases between. Looked up from germline, CDR1 is LNHDA and CDR2 is SQIVND (reference sequence). The CDR3 loop spans 13 amino acids. CDR3 amino acids: CASSPGAGYGYTF. The CDR3 DNA reads as TGTGCCAGTAGTCCCGGGGCCGGCTACGGCTACACCTTC.

The chain combines TRBV12-3 or TRBV12-4 with TRBJ2-3, with 8 bases lining up with TRBD1. CDR3 size: 14 residues. The trim removed 8 bases at V and 6 bases at J, leaving 10 bases unmatched. CDR3 loop: CASGQGAAKDTQYF. The CDR3 nucleotides are TGTGCCAGCGGTCAGGGGGCGGCGAAGGATACGCAGTATTTT.

This clonotype was observed a few times. V is TRBV6-4 and J is TRBJ2-1; D may be TRBD2 (7 bases). The V and J ends lost 2 bases and 8 bases respectively, with 16 bases between them. Germline V lookup: CDR1 MRHNA, CDR2 SNTAGT. The CDR3 has 15 residues. In DNA, the CDR3 is TGTGCCAGCAGTGACGTTGCGGGGGCCCGAGATGAGCAGTTCTTC. Protein: CASSDVAGARDEQFF.

The gene calls are TRBV20-1 and TRBJ2-2; D unresolved. There are 11 residues in the CDR3. The V end lost 1 base, the J end lost 8 bases, and 5 bases lay between the germline ends. CDR1 is DFQATT, CDR2 SNEGSKA, per germline (reference sequence). CDR3 coding DNA: TGCAGTGCTAGAGGGGTGGGGGAGCTGTTTTTT. Translated: CSARGVGELFF.

The rearrangement uses TRBV6-5 and TRBJ1-1, with a tentative D call TRBD1 (5 bases). The CDR3 extends over 14 amino acids. Trimming removed 0 bases from V and 5 bases from J, with 10 bases in between. In germline, CDR1 is MNHEY, CDR2 SVGAGI. In DNA form, the CDR3 reads TGTGCCAGCAGTTACTCGGGGGGATTGACTGAAGCTTTCTTT. It specifies CASSYSGGLTEAFF.

The chain couples TRBV2 to TRBJ2-3; D is perhaps TRBD1 (5 bases). CDR3 length equals 14 residues. Trimming cost V 7 bases and J 3 bases, with 14 bases left between them. CDR1 is SNHLY, CDR2 FYNNEI, per germline. The CDR3 sequence: CASTDQGSTDTQYF. CDR3 in DNA: TGTGCCAGCACCGACCAGGGTTCGACAGATACGCAGTATTTT.

The table lists this clonotype with a few counts. The chain couples TRBV30 to TRBJ1-3, with D unclear. From germline, CDR1 is GTSNPN and CDR2 SVGIG (reference sequence). The CDR3 is 13 amino acids. Trimming left V 4 bases short and J 2 bases short, with 9 bases between. The CDR3 DNA reads as TGTGCCTGGATACCCCTGCCTGGAAACACCATATATTTT. Protein product: CAWIPLPGNTIYF.

The V gene is TRBV6-5, the J gene TRBJ2-1; possible D gene TRBD2, 6 bases. Per germline, CDR1 MNHEY and CDR2 SVGAGI. The CDR3 has 15 amino acids. V lost 6 bases, J lost 5 bases, and 17 bases lay in between. The CDR3 is CASSDTGTSHNEQFF. The CDR3 nucleotides read TGTGCCAGCAGCGATACCGGGACTTCACACAATGAGCAGTTCTTC.

The chain recombines TRBV12-3 or TRBV12-4 with TRBJ2-2; 13 bases are shared with TRBD2. The J segment lost 7 bases and the V segment lost 6 bases, leaving 11 bases of the junction unmatched. This CDR3 comprises 17 residues. The DNA for the CDR3 is TGTGCCAGCAGCTCCCGGACTAGCGGGAGTCGGAACGGGGAGCTGTTTTTT. As protein: CASSSRTSGSRNGELFF.